These 20 T cell receptor beta chains originate from one sample sequenced in a study of blood T cell repertoires in COVID-19. Sequencing used immunoSEQ multiplex PCR; TCRdb keeps in-frame clones, though not all of them. In the table there are 70,000 or so clones, 65% to 85% of which are singletons. Material: peripheral blood. Receptors originate from a man older than 75 with active or convalescent COVID-19.

V is TRBV28 and J is TRBJ1-4; a possible D gene is TRBD1 (6 bases). CDR1 is MDHEN, CDR2 SYDVKM, per germline. This CDR3 contains 14 residues. V lost 3 bases and J 8 bases, leaving 13 bases between the germline ends. The CDR3 coding sequence is TGTGCCAGCAGTTTCGGTCAGGGGTGGGAAAAACTGTTTTTT. Translating gives CASSFGQGWEKLFF.

The chain has TRBV6-4 and TRBJ2-2; 8 bases are a match to TRBD2. Trimming removed 5 bases from V and 5 bases from J; junction bases left unmatched: 7. CDR3 size: 15 residues. Germline CDR1 is MRHNA and CDR2 is SNTAGT. CDR3 sequence reads: CASSPLSGGTGELFF. CDR3 coding DNA: TGTGCCAGCAGTCCCCTTTCGGGAGGGACCGGGGAGCTGTTTTTT.

The chain couples TRBV19 to TRBJ1-1; a possible D gene is TRBD1 (6 bases). The V gene's germline CDR1 is LNHDA and CDR2 SQIVND (reference sequence). The V end lost 5 bases, the J end lost 0 bases, and 13 bases lay between the germline ends. CDR3 length: 15 residues. CDR3 nucleotide sequence: TGTGCCAGTAGTGCCGGACAGTTTATGAACACTGAAGCTTTCTTT. It encodes CASSAGQFMNTEAFF.

This chain links TRBV4-1 with TRBJ1-6, with D maybe TRBD1 (5 bases). This CDR3 is built from 16 residues. CDR1 is MGHRA, CDR2 YSYEKL, per germline. With 8 bases removed from V and 9 bases from J, the gap between germline ends came to 23 bases. CDR3 protein: CASGNTLIGQFSPLHF. The DNA of the CDR3 is TGCGCCAGCGGCAATACCCTCATAGGACAATTTTCACCCCTCCACTTT.

The chain links TRBV5-1 to TRBJ1-2; D may be TRBD1 (5 bases). The CDR3 runs 15 residues. V was pared by 4 bases and J by 8 bases, with 21 bases between. CDR1 is SGHRS, CDR2 YFSETQ, per germline. The CDR3 protein is CASSDLAGAAGGYTF. In DNA, the CDR3 is TGCGCCAGCAGCGACCTCGCCGGGGCTGCGGGGGGCTACACCTTC.

The chain combines TRBV2 with TRBJ2-3; TRBD1 agrees at 7 bases. V was clipped by 6 bases and J by 2 bases; unmatched bases: 5. The CDR3 sequence is 14 residues long. Per germline, CDR1 SNHLY and CDR2 FYNNEI. The CDR3 DNA is TGTGCCAGCAGAATCCAGGGGGACACAGATACGCAGTATTTT. Translation gives CASRIQGDTDTQYF.

In DNA, the CDR3 is TGTGCCAGTAGCAGAGACAGGGACGAGCAGTACTTC. This sequence encodes CASSRDRDEQYF. V gene TRBV19 combines with J gene TRBJ2-7; 7 nucleotides match TRBD1. Germline CDR1 is LNHDA and CDR2 is SQIVND (reference sequence). J lost 5 bases, V lost 6 bases, and 4 bases had no gene match. The CDR3 loop spans 12 amino acids.

The genes are TRBV11-2 and TRBJ2-3, with 7 bases aligning to TRBD1. The CDR3 has 15 amino acids. J gave up 0 bases and V 0 bases, and 0 bases lay outside the gene matches. Germline V gene data show CDR1 as SGHAT and CDR2 as FQNNGV. The CDR3 spells CASSLEGGSTDTQYF. The CDR3, as DNA: TGTGCCAGCAGCTTAGAAGGGGGCAGCACAGATACGCAGTATTTT.

The chain carries TRBV19 and TRBJ1-2; D might be TRBD1 (6 bases). V lost 6 bases and J 3 bases, leaving 11 bases between the germline ends. Looked up from germline, CDR1 is LNHDA and CDR2 is SQIVND (reference sequence). The CDR3 has 13 amino acids. CDR3 protein: CASRIQGHYGYTF. CDR3 nucleotides: TGTGCCAGTAGGATACAGGGCCACTATGGCTACACCTTC.

The J gene is TRBJ1-2, the V gene TRBV4-3; 9 bases agree with TRBD1. The CDR3 runs 16 residues. The junction had 8 bases not matched to a gene; V was cut back by 1 base and J by 5 bases. In germline, CDR1 is LGHNA, CDR2 YSLEER. DNA for the CDR3: TGCGCCAGCAGCCAAGGGGGACAGGGCGAACGGTATGGCTACACCTTC. It yields the protein CASSQGGQGERYGYTF.

The rearrangement links TRBV18 to TRBJ2-7, with TRBD2 as a possible D gene (5 bases). From germline, CDR1 is KGHSH and CDR2 LQKENI. V was clipped by 2 bases and J by 6 bases, with 17 bases between them. This CDR3 region has 15 residues. The CDR3, as DNA: TGTGCCAGCTCACCAAGAGAGATTCGGGGTCGCGAGCAGTACTTC. Protein product: CASSPREIRGREQYF.

The DNA of the CDR3 is TGTGCCAGCAGTTTAGCAACAGGGACGAATCAGCCCCAGCATTTT. Its translation is CASSLATGTNQPQHF. The chain couples TRBV28 to TRBJ1-5, with D perhaps TRBD1 (6 bases). CDR3 length: 15 amino acids. Trimming shortened V by 2 bases and J by 4 bases, and 12 bases separated the two germline ends. The germline gives CDR1 MDHEN, CDR2 SYDVKM.

Here the CDR3 DNA reads TGTGCCAGCTGCAGGGTCGGGACTGAAGCTTTCTTT. It encodes CASCRVGTEAFF. The chain recombines TRBV6-5 with TRBJ1-1, with a weak D call TRBD1 (5 bases). Germline loops: CDR1 MNHEY, CDR2 SVGAGI. V was clipped by 8 bases and J by 5 bases, with 12 bases between them. The CDR3 has 12 residues.

The rearrangement uses TRBV30 and TRBJ1-2; no clear D gene. Trimming removed 2 bases at V and 4 bases at J, with 8 bases between. The CDR3 has 12 residues. The V gene's germline CDR1 is GTSNPN and CDR2 SVGIG (reference sequence). The DNA for the CDR3 is TGTGCCTGGAGTAGACAAAGCTATGGCTACACCTTC. Residues: CAWSRQSYGYTF.

The CDR3 coding sequence is TGTGCTAGTGGCCTCCAGGGGGGACTAGACCCCACAGATACGCAGTATTTT. Translation: CASGLQGGLDPTDTQYF. The V gene is TRBV12-5, the J gene TRBJ2-3, with D maybe TRBD2 (8 bases). This CDR3 is 17 amino acids long. Germline V CDR1 and CDR2: LGHNT, FRNRAP. The germline V and J ends were trimmed by 6 bases and 2 bases, with 21 bases remaining between them.

The V call is TRBV7-8, the J call TRBJ2-2; tentative D call: TRBD1 (6 bases). From germline, CDR1 is SGHVS and CDR2 FQNEAQ. V was clipped by 5 bases and J by 0 bases, with 13 bases between them. The CDR3 contains 16 residues. In DNA, the CDR3 is TGTGCCAGCAGCCGTACTACAGGGACGAACACCGGGGAGCTGTTTTTT. It translates to CASSRTTGTNTGELFF.

The rearrangement links TRBV19 to TRBJ2-7; possible D gene TRBD2, 5 bases. The CDR3 runs 16 residues. CDR1 and CDR2 from the germline V gene are LNHDA and SQIVND (reference sequence). The V end lost 3 bases, the J end lost 3 bases, and 18 bases lay between the germline ends. CDR3 sequence (DNA): TGTGCCAGTAGTATTGGAGGATGGGAGACGAACTACGAGCAGTACTTC. Translating gives CASSIGGWETNYEQYF.

This clone was seen only a few times. This chain joins TRBV7-2 and TRBJ2-2, with D possibly matching TRBD2 (6 bases). The length of the CDR3 is 18 residues. The ends were cut back, 1 base at V and 6 bases at J, with 21 bases in the middle. Germline loops: CDR1 SGHTA, CDR2 FQGNSA. CDR3 bases: TGTGCCAGCAGCTTAGGGGGTAGCGGATTCTTAAACCCCGGGGAGCTGTTTTTT. It encodes CASSLGGSGFLNPGELFF.

The rearrangement joins TRBV5-1 to TRBJ1-1; 8 bases line up with TRBD1. The CDR3 consists of 15 residues. Germline CDR1 is SGHRS and CDR2 is YFSETQ. J lost 4 bases, V lost 4 bases, and 9 bases had no gene match. The CDR3 is CASSTGQGGGTEAFF. The CDR3 nucleotides read TGCGCCAGCAGCACCGGACAGGGCGGCGGCACTGAAGCTTTCTTT.

V is TRBV7-2 and J is TRBJ1-4; D might be TRBD1 (6 bases). The CDR3 covers 14 residues. The germline V and J ends were trimmed by 5 bases and 4 bases, with 11 bases remaining between them. From germline, CDR1 is SGHTA and CDR2 FQGNSA. CDR3 nucleotide sequence: TGTGCCAGCAGCGCGACAGGAAATAATGAAAAACTGTTTTTT. Its protein product is CASSATGNNEKLFF.